Presented here are 6 T cell receptor beta chains from one specimen sequenced in a study of OX40 agonist ivuxolimab in advanced cancers. The table came from immunoSEQ multiplex PCR; TCRdb's copy has only in-frame clones and leaves some out. The sample includes 45,000 or so clones, about nine tenths of them seen just once. Source: CD4+ or CD8+ T cells sorted from blood, taken in a trial of the OX40 agonist ivuxolimab. All receptors come from an adult with an advanced solid tumor such as melanoma, head and neck, liver or kidney cancer.

The V and J genes are TRBV19 and TRBJ1-1; 10 bases agree with TRBD1. Germline values: CDR1 LNHDA, CDR2 SQIVND (reference sequence). The junction had 3 bases not matched to a gene; V was cut back by 6 bases and J by 5 bases. This CDR3 is 13 amino acids long. The CDR3 DNA reads TGTGCCAGTAGGGACAGGGGGGGAACTGAAGCTTTCTTT. Residues: CASRDRGGTEAFF.

The chain uses TRBV6-4 and TRBJ1-2; D gene uncertain. The CDR3 is 13 amino acids. Trimming cost V 0 bases and J 7 bases, with 9 bases left between them. Germline assignment: CDR1 MRHNA and CDR2 SNTAGT. The CDR3 region has the DNA TGTGCCAGCAGTGACTCGTTGGGGTTTGGCTACACCTTC. It specifies CASSDSLGFGYTF.

The CDR3: CASSPTSRANEQFF. As DNA, the CDR3 is TGTGCCAGCAGCCCAACCTCTAGGGCAAATGAGCAGTTCTTC. This chain connects TRBV7-2 to TRBJ2-1; D uncertain. Germline CDR1 and CDR2: SGHTA and FQGNSA. The CDR3 consists of 14 residues. Trimming pared 5 bases from V and 7 bases from J, leaving 15 bases between.

The chain combines TRBV7-3 with TRBJ1-6; 7 bases agree with TRBD1. After removal of 5 bases from V and 6 bases from J, the junction contained 4 bases not matched to a gene. The length of the CDR3 is 14 residues. CDR1 SGHTA and CDR2 FQGTGA come from the germline V gene. The CDR3 DNA is TGTGCCAGCAGCACAGGACAGGCTAATTCACCCCTCCACTTT. Encoded protein: CASSTGQANSPLHF.

The chain has TRBV2 and TRBJ2-5; D possibly corresponds to TRBD1 (6 bases). This CDR3 is built from 14 residues. V dropped 6 bases and J dropped 0 bases, with 11 bases sitting between them. CDR1 and CDR2 from the germline V gene are SNHLY and FYNNEI. DNA of the CDR3: TGTGCCAGCAGGAAAGGACAGAACCAAGAGACCCAGTACTTC. Its protein product is CASRKGQNQETQYF.

The V gene is TRBV5-1, the J gene TRBJ2-5; 12 bases agree with TRBD1. The CDR3 is 15 residues long. V was clipped by 4 bases and J by 9 bases; unmatched bases: 10. CDR1 SGHRS and CDR2 YFSETQ come from the germline V gene. The CDR3 DNA follows: TGCGCCAGCAGCCCGCGACCGGGACAGGGGGCGGCCCAGTACTTC. Protein product: CASSPRPGQGAAQYF.